The sequence of this TCR beta chain was determined in a study of tumor-infiltrating lymphocytes in primary liver carcinoma. The authors made TCR beta cDNA from 500 ng total RNA with a constant-region primer. Each TCR beta library was derived from three nested multiplex PCR rounds that employed slightly modified ARM-PCR. PCR rounds one and two used TRBV1-TRBV30 forward primers with a C-beta reverse primer for around 9 cycles each. TCRdb re-called the multiplex PCR reads with MiXCR, one entry per CDR3 protein. The top ten clones hold approximately 18% of a sample with roughly 100,000 distinct CDR3 sequences, around 83% of them seen once. It was from about 20-30 mg of unsorted bulk tissue that RNA and DNA were co-extracted. Per germline, CDR1 WSHSY and CDR2 SAAADI. The CDR3 spans 15 amino acids, including both terminal residues. Concerning this clonotype itself: As the CDR3 is not closed by the conserved phenylalanine or tryptophan, this likely results from a read error. No DNA is shown, since the ends of the CDR3 on it are uncertain; the CDR3 is the one TCRdb lists.

The sequence came from a man aged 35-49 years with primary liver carcinoma and hepatitis B virus infection. The chain uses TRBV10-2 and TRBJ2-3; the listed D gene, TRBD2, was not tested against the DNA. The sequencing input was liver tumor tissue from sampling region 3. Subset meaning: tumor region T3, left-lateral pole. CDR3 protein: CASSESKAGVDTLYY.